This T cell receptor (beta chain) was captured by sequencing in a study of T cells in tumors after PD-1 blockade. V was shortened by 5 bases and J by 0 bases, with 14 bases between the two germline ends. CDR1 is SQVTM, CDR2 ANQGSEA, per germline. The CDR3 runs 16 residues. This clone was seen more than once but under ten times. Profiling relied on immunoSEQ multiplex PCR, and the TCRdb table lists in-frame clones only, not all of them. The table shows over 20,000 clones, with 82% occurring only once. This receptor was taken from a human donor with basal cell carcinoma. The V call is TRBV29-1, the J call TRBJ2-6; D gene unclear. The sequencing used PBMCs, collected after anti-PD-1 treatment. CDR3 DNA sequence: TGCAGCGTTCAAACCGACCTGAACTCTGGGGCCAACGTCCTGACTTTC. Its protein product is CSVQTDLNSGANVLTF.